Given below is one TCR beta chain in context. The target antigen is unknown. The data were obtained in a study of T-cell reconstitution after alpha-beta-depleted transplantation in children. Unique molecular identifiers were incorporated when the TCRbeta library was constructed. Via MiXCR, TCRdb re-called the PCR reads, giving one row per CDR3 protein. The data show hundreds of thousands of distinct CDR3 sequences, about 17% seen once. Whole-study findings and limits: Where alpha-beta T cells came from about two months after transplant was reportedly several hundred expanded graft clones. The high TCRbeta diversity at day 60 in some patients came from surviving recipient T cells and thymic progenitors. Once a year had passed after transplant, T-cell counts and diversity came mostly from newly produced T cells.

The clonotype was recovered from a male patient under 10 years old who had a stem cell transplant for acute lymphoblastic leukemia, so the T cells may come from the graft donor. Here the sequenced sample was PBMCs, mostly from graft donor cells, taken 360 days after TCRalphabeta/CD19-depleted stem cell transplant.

CDR3 in amino acids: CASSLAGTTVIYEQYF. In nucleotides, the CDR3 is TGTGCCAGCAGCTTGGCCGGGACTACCGTAATCTACGAGCAGTACTTC. This chain joins TRBV5-6 and TRBJ2-7; 7 nucleotides line up with TRBD2. The J segment lost 3 bases and the V segment lost 0 bases, leaving 9 bases of the junction unmatched. Germline lookup yields CDR1 SGHDT and CDR2 YYEEEE. The CDR3 length is 16 residues.